This TCR beta chain was retrieved from a study of cytomegalovirus exposure and HLA in healthy donors. Germline CDR1 MNHNY, CDR2 SVGAGI (reference sequence). The J segment lost 7 bases and the V segment lost 6 bases, leaving 4 bases of the junction unmatched. The length of the CDR3 is 13 residues. Whole-study findings and limits: TCR beta sequences reportedly predicted the HLA-A and HLA-B alleles of most subjects accurately. The presence/absence work took it that sequencing depth was about the same across donors.

Amplification used 60 Vbeta primers and 13 Jbeta primers. In the source study's methods: There were about 80 million unique TCR beta chains by a later count, and about 12 million of them were shared. TCRdb's table, derived via immunoSEQ multiplex PCR, lists solely in-frame clones and lacks some. V, J and clone size were drawn from that table, and D and trimming were deduced from the DNA. The sample contains about 190,000 clones, 81% of which appear only once. This clone was seen just once. As yet, its antigen is unknown. The chain combines TRBV6-6 with TRBJ1-4; TRBD1 matches 8 bases. This receptor was obtained from a man between 18 and 35 years old in good health and CMV-seronegative. Sequenced sample: PBMCs. This CDR3 is CASRDREGEKLFF. CDR3 bases: TGTGCCAGCAGGGACAGGGAAGGTGAAAAACTGTTTTTT.